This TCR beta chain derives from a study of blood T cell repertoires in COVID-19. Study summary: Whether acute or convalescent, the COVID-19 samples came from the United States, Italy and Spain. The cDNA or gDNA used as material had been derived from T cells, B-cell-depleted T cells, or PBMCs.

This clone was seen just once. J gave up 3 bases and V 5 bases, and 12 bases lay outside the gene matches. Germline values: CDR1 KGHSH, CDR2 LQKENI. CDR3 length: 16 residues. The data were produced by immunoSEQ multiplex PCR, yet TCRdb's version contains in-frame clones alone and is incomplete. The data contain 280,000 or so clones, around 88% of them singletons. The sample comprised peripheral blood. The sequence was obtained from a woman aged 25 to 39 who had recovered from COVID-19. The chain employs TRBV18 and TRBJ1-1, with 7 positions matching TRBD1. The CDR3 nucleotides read TGTGCCAGCTCAGATCGGGACAGAGGAGATTACACTGAAGCTTTCTTT. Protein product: CASSDRDRGDYTEAFF.